The 25 T cell receptor beta chains given below trace back to one sample, sequenced in a study of blood T cell repertoires in COVID-19. Assay: immunoSEQ multiplex PCR; the TCRdb copy retains only in-frame clones and omits some. Here the sample spans fewer than 300,000 clones, over 75% being singletons. Sequencing was carried out using PBMCs or T cells enriched from blood (not recorded which). These receptors all come from a woman under 40 who had recovered from COVID-19.

The chain couples TRBV2 to TRBJ2-5, with 9 bases that match TRBD1. The V and J ends lost 5 bases and 5 bases, in that order; junction bases with no gene match: 15. The CDR3 is made up of 17 amino acids. The germline V gene encodes CDR1 SNHLY and CDR2 FYNNEI. Here the CDR3 DNA reads TGTGCCAGCAGTTCACAACCACCGGGACAGGGAACCGAGACCCAGTACTTC. Translation: CASSSQPPGQGTETQYF.

Points on this clone: Mismatch with germline at one junction end may stem from a read error. This chain uses TRBV5-4 with TRBJ1-3; tentative D call: TRBD1 (6 bases). Per germline, CDR1 SGHNT and CDR2 YYREEE (reference sequence). This CDR3 has 13 amino acids. CDR3 region: CASSPTGGHTIYF. The CDR3 nucleotides are TGTGCCAGCAGCCCGACAGGTGGACACACCATATATTTT.

The chain has TRBV4-3 and TRBJ2-5; D ambiguous. Trimming left V 0 bases short and J 2 bases short, with 10 bases between. Looked up from germline, CDR1 is LGHNA and CDR2 is YSLEER. The CDR3 is made up of 15 amino acids. The CDR3 spells CASSQDEAVQETQYF. The CDR3 region has the DNA TGCGCCAGCAGCCAAGATGAGGCAGTACAAGAGACCCAGTACTTC.

V gene TRBV30 combines with J gene TRBJ2-1; D perhaps matches TRBD1 (6 bases). This CDR3 has 11 amino acids. The V and J ends lost 4 bases and 9 bases respectively, with 10 bases between them. Germline CDR1 GTSNPN, CDR2 SVGIG (reference sequence). The DNA for the CDR3 is TGTGCCTGGAAGGGGGAGATTGAGCAGTTCTTC. Amino acids: CAWKGEIEQFF.

DNA of the CDR3: TGTGCTAGTGGTTTGGGGGACAACACCTACGAGCAGTACTTC. Encoded protein: CASGLGDNTYEQYF. J is TRBJ2-7 and V is TRBV12-5; the D gene is possibly TRBD1 (6 bases). Between the trimmed V and J ends, which lost 1 base and 2 bases, there was a span of 9 bases. Germline V lookup: CDR1 LGHNT, CDR2 FRNRAP. The CDR3 spans 14 residues.

The genes are TRBV3-1 (or the pseudogene TRBV3-2) and TRBJ2-1; D may be TRBD2 (6 bases). The CDR3 is made up of 13 amino acids. Germline V gene sequence: CDR1 LGHDT, CDR2 YNNKEL (reference sequence). Trimming shortened V by 0 bases and J by 13 bases, and 13 bases separated the two germline ends. In nucleotides, the CDR3 is TGTGCCAGCAGCCAAGATACGGGAGTGAGACAGTTCTTC. This translates into CASSQDTGVRQFF.

The chain joins TRBV5-6 to TRBJ1-1, with D perhaps TRBD1 (5 bases). CDR1 is SGHDT, CDR2 YYEEEE, per germline. Trimming pared 7 bases from V and 4 bases from J, leaving 8 bases between. The CDR3 spans 11 residues. The CDR3 DNA reads as TGTGCCAGCGAGGACACCACTGAAGCTTTCTTT. Amino acid sequence: CASEDTTEAFF. The whole variable domain, filled in from reference TRBV5-6 and TRBJ1-1, reads DAGVTQSPTHLIKTRGQQVTLRCSPKSGHDTVSWYQQALGQGPQFIFQYYEEEERQRGNFPDRFSGHQFPNYSSELNVNALLLGDSALYLCASEDTTEAFFGQGTRLTVV.

This chain uses TRBV18 with TRBJ2-2; D remains ambiguous. Germline-derived CDR1 and CDR2 are KGHSH and LQKENI. The CDR3 spans 14 residues. V was trimmed by 0 bases and J by 5 bases, leaving 7 bases between them. The CDR3 nucleotides read TGTGCCAGCTCACCACCGTCCGAGACCGGGGAGCTGTTTTTT. Translation: CASSPPSETGELFF.

The CDR3 sequence is CASSFSGNTGELFF. CDR3 nucleotide sequence: TGTGCCAGCAGCTTTAGCGGGAACACCGGGGAGCTGTTTTTT. The chain employs TRBV7-6 and TRBJ2-2; D possibly corresponds to TRBD2 (6 bases). Trimming left V 3 bases short and J 1 base short, with 6 bases between. In germline, CDR1 is SGHVS, CDR2 FNYEAQ. The CDR3 is 14 amino acids.

V gene TRBV9 combines with J gene TRBJ2-7; 8 nucleotides match TRBD2. The CDR3 spans 14 residues. Per the germline V gene, CDR1 is SGDLS and CDR2 is YYNGEE. Trimming took 3 bases from V and 4 from J; bases not matched to a gene: 6. Written as DNA, the CDR3 is TGTGCCAGCAGCGCGGGACTAGTAGGGTACGAGCAGTACTTC. Its protein product is CASSAGLVGYEQYF.

The rearrangement joins TRBV7-2 to TRBJ1-6, with D possibly matching TRBD1 (5 bases). CDR3 length equals 16 residues. The germline V gene encodes CDR1 SGHTA and CDR2 FQGNSA. Trimming took 1 base from V and 9 from J, leaving 16 bases between them. CDR3 in DNA: TGTGCCAGCAGCTTAGGTCCTGGCGGCGGGGGTTCACCCCTCCACTTT. This codes for CASSLGPGGGGSPLHF.

V and J are TRBV15 and TRBJ2-7, with TRBD2 matching over 9 bases. Looked up from germline, CDR1 is LNHNV and CDR2 is YYDKDF (reference sequence). Trimming removed 6 bases from V and 0 bases from J; junction bases left unmatched: 6. This CDR3 comprises 15 residues. The CDR3, as DNA: TGTGCCACCAGTTCCCCGGGACTAGCCTCCTACGAGCAGTACTTC. It yields the protein CATSSPGLASYEQYF.

Only one count was recorded for this clone. This chain uses TRBV27 with TRBJ1-5, with D possibly being TRBD1 (5 bases). Trimming removed 7 bases from V and 5 bases from J, with 18 bases in between. CDR1 and CDR2 from the germline V gene are MNHEY and SMNVEV (reference sequence). CDR3 size: 15 residues. The DNA of the CDR3 is TGTGCCAGCATGGGAGGGACGACGTGGGATCAGCCCCAGCATTTT. Translation: CASMGGTTWDQPQHF.

The rearrangement joins TRBV7-3 to TRBJ1-1; possibly TRBD1 for D (6 bases). This CDR3 has 14 amino acids. Trimming left V 5 bases short and J 4 bases short, with 14 bases between. Germline V gene sequence: CDR1 SGHTA, CDR2 FQGTGA. This CDR3 reads CASSLKGEGTEAFF. In DNA, the CDR3 is TGTGCCAGCAGCCTGAAGGGGGAAGGCACTGAAGCTTTCTTT.

The chain couples TRBV18 to TRBJ1-4; D remains unclear. Trimming pared 2 bases from V and 5 bases from J, leaving 6 bases between. Looked up from germline, CDR1 is KGHSH and CDR2 is LQKENI. The CDR3 covers 13 residues. The CDR3 bases are TGTGCCAGCTCACCATCGGGAAATGAAAAACTGTTTTTT. Protein product: CASSPSGNEKLFF. The entire variable domain, with the rest obtained from reference TRBV18 and TRBJ1-4, is as follows: NAGVMQNPRHLVRRRGQEARLRCSPMKGHSHVYWYRQLPEEGLKFMVYLQKENIIDESGMPKERFSAEFPKEGPSILRIQQVVRGDSAAYFCASSPSGNEKLFFGSGTQLSVL.

V and J are TRBV10-3 and TRBJ1-5; D is undetermined. V dropped 1 base and J dropped 1 base, with 8 bases sitting between them. This CDR3 comprises 15 residues. Germline V gene sequence: CDR1 ENHRY, CDR2 SYGVKD. CDR3 sequence reads: CAISEFSSSNQPQHF. The CDR3 DNA is TGTGCCATCAGTGAGTTCTCGTCGAGCAATCAGCCCCAGCATTTT.

This sequence joins TRBV28 and TRBJ1-3; 7 bases agree with TRBD1. V was pared by 4 bases and J by 4 bases, with 13 bases of the junction left unmatched. This CDR3 contains 17 residues. Germline values: CDR1 MDHEN, CDR2 SYDVKM. This CDR3 reads CASSSPRGRTRGNTIYF. In DNA, the CDR3 is TGTGCCAGCAGTTCCCCAAGGGGGCGGACGCGGGGAAACACCATATATTTT.

A single count supports this clone. The chain couples TRBV10-2 to TRBJ2-5, with 7 bases aligning to TRBD2. After removal of 3 bases from V and 6 bases from J, the junction contained 10 bases not matched to a gene. The CDR3 loop spans 15 amino acids. Germline V CDR1 and CDR2: WSHSY, SAAADI. CDR3 protein: CASSDVTSELKTQYF. The CDR3 coding sequence is TGCGCCAGCAGTGATGTTACTAGCGAGCTGAAGACCCAGTACTTC.

For the CDR3, the DNA is TGTGCCAGCAGCTTGGTTGGGGGCCCTGCAACTAATGAAAAACTGTTTTTT. It specifies CASSLVGGPATNEKLFF. The chain has TRBV5-6 and TRBJ1-4; maybe TRBD1 (6 bases). This CDR3 is 17 amino acids long. Trimming took 0 bases from V and 0 from J, leaving 12 bases between them. The germline V gene has CDR1 SGHDT and CDR2 YYEEEE.

The V call is TRBV7-2, the J call TRBJ2-5; 11 nucleotides match TRBD2. This CDR3 region has 16 residues. Trimming removed 5 bases from V and 2 bases from J; junction bases left unmatched: 7. Germline loops: CDR1 SGHTA, CDR2 FQGNSA. CDR3 nucleotides: TGTGCCAGCAGCGCGAGGGGACTAGCGGTTCAAGAGACCCAGTACTTC. Translation: CASSARGLAVQETQYF.

The V and J genes are TRBV11-1 and TRBJ2-3, with 7 bases lining up with TRBD2. There are 16 residues in the CDR3. CDR1 and CDR2 (germline): SGHAT, FQDESV (reference sequence). The J segment lost 4 bases and the V segment lost 3 bases, leaving 10 bases of the junction unmatched. CDR3 sequence: CASSFRRLALADTQYF. As DNA, the CDR3 is TGTGCCAGCAGCTTCAGGCGACTAGCACTCGCAGATACGCAGTATTTT.

The chain recombines TRBV19 with TRBJ2-7, with D tentatively TRBD2 (6 bases). Germline CDR1 LNHDA, CDR2 SQIVND (reference sequence). Trimming left V 4 bases short and J 2 bases short, with 15 bases between. There are 15 residues in the CDR3. The CDR3 spells CASSNRLAFTYEQYF. CDR3 DNA: TGTGCCAGTAGTAATCGGCTAGCGTTTACCTACGAGCAGTACTTC.

This sequence joins TRBV7-9 and TRBJ2-3; 14 nucleotides line up with TRBD2. Germline V gene lookup returns CDR1 SEHNR and CDR2 FQNEAQ (reference sequence). J was trimmed by 6 bases and V by 2 bases; bases with no gene match: 7. The CDR3 is made up of 17 amino acids. This CDR3 is CASSLYGLAGGVDTQYF. The CDR3 DNA follows: TGTGCCAGCAGCTTATATGGACTAGCGGGAGGTGTGGATACGCAGTATTTT. Full variable domain (remainder filled in from reference TRBV7-9 and TRBJ2-3): DTGVSQNPRHKITKRGQNVTFRCDPISEHNRLYWYRQTLGQGPEFLTYFQNEAQLEKSRLLSDRFSAERPKGSFSTLEIQRTEQGDSAMYLCASSLYGLAGGVDTQYFGPGTRLTVL.

This clone was detected only once. The chain employs TRBV7-8 and TRBJ2-2, with 8 positions matching TRBD2. The CDR3 extends over 16 amino acids. Germline V gene sequence: CDR1 SGHVS, CDR2 FQNEAQ. Losses at the gene ends were 5 bases for V and 7 bases for J; bases not matched to a gene: 12. The CDR3 DNA sequence: TGTGCCAGCAGCCCAACGGTTGCGGGAGGCCACGGGGAGCTGTTTTTT. Translating gives CASSPTVAGGHGELFF.

V gene TRBV19 combines with J gene TRBJ1-1, with D hard to call. The CDR3 has 13 amino acids. Germline CDR1 LNHDA, CDR2 SQIVND (reference sequence). Trimming pared 6 bases from V and 2 bases from J, leaving 10 bases between. CDR3 loop: CASRRALNTEAFF. CDR3 bases: TGTGCCAGTAGGAGAGCGCTCAACACTGAAGCTTTCTTT.